The 15 T cell receptor beta chains reported below all come from one sample, sequenced in a study of blood T cells in healthy people across ages. Primers used in a second PCR of roughly 6 to 11 cycles were a sample-barcoded 5' primer and a J-beta primer mix. TCRdb reprocessed the 5' RACE reads via MiXCR and lists one record per CDR3 protein. The table includes nearly 800,000 distinct CDR3 sequences, approximately 25% detected once. The data also belong to a second study, concerning T cells of mothers and their children.

The sequenced sample consisted of blood. The receptors originated from a boy under 18 in good health.

This clonotype was counted only a few times. The chain recombines TRBV29-1 with TRBJ1-2; D possibly corresponds to TRBD1 (6 bases). CDR1 and CDR2 from the germline V gene are SQVTM and ANQGSEA. This CDR3 is 13 amino acids long. Between the trimmed V and J ends, which lost 1 base and 3 bases, there was a span of 9 bases. The CDR3 is CSVEGGADYGYTF. CDR3 nucleotide sequence: TGCAGCGTTGAAGGGGGGGCAGACTATGGCTACACCTTC.

This rearrangement joins TRBV30 to TRBJ1-1; possible D gene TRBD1, 6 bases. V dropped 8 bases and J dropped 3 bases, with 16 bases sitting between them. This CDR3 spans 13 amino acids. Germline CDR1 is GTSNPN and CDR2 is SVGIG (reference sequence). CDR3 amino acids: CARKGGVDTEAFF. The CDR3 DNA is TGTGCCCGGAAAGGGGGGGTGGACACTGAAGCTTTCTTT.

The count of this clonotype is one. It is likely a read error, because the conserved phenylalanine at the end of the CDR3 is missing. The chain has TRBV28 and TRBJ2-7; maybe TRBD1 (6 bases). The CDR3 is 17 amino acids. From germline, CDR1 is MDHEN and CDR2 SYDVKM. V dropped 5 bases and J dropped 0 bases, with 20 bases sitting between them. The CDR3 sequence: CASSHGSDSQSSYEQYY. The CDR3 coding sequence is TGTGCCAGCAGTCACGGCTCGGACAGCCAGAGCTCCTACGAGCAGTACTAC.

This clonotype was recorded once. CDR3 residues: CASSFSGAGTGELFF. The CDR3 DNA reads as TGTGCCAGCAGTTTTTCAGGGGCGGGCACCGGGGAGCTGTTTTTT. This sequence joins TRBV28 and TRBJ1-1; a weak D match, TRBD1 (6 bases). The J call is in doubt because the DNA end fits TRBJ2-2 better. CDR3 length equals 15 residues. Germline-derived CDR1 and CDR2 are MDHEN and SYDVKM.

This clonotype was counted a few times. The V and J genes are TRBV19 and TRBJ2-7; possibly TRBD1 or TRBD2 for D (5 bases each). The CDR3 contains 15 residues. Germline V gives CDR1 LNHDA, CDR2 SQIVND (reference sequence). V dropped 1 base and J dropped 2 bases, with 12 bases sitting between them. CDR3 bases: TGTGCCAGTAGTATAGGAGGGGACGGAACCTACGAGCAGTACTTC. It yields the protein CASSIGGDGTYEQYF. Full variable domain (rest looked up from reference TRBV19 and TRBJ2-7): DGGITQSPKYLFRKEGQNVTLSCEQNLNHDAMYWYRQDPGQGLRLIYYSQIVNDFQKGDIAEGYSVSREKKESFPLTVTSAQKNPTAFYLCASSIGGDGTYEQYFGPGTRLTVT.

This clonotype was observed a few times. This chain connects TRBV5-1 to TRBJ1-1; 9 bases map to TRBD1. The CDR3 totals 15 residues. The V gene end was trimmed by 7 bases and the J gene end by 1 base; junction bases not matched to a gene: 8. Germline V gene lookup returns CDR1 SGHRS and CDR2 YFSETQ. In DNA, the CDR3 is TGCGCCAGCGGTCCCGGGACAGGGAAGAACACTGAAGCTTTCTTT. Translating it yields CASGPGTGKNTEAFF.

This rearrangement joins TRBV7-2 to TRBJ1-5; TRBD1 agrees at 8 bases. The CDR3 is 15 residues long. Trimming took 6 bases from V and 4 from J; bases not matched to a gene: 8. Germline V gene lookup returns CDR1 SGHTA and CDR2 FQGNSA. CDR3 nucleotides: TGTGCCAGCAGTCCCTACACAGGGGGGAATCAGCCCCAGCATTTT. Translation gives CASSPYTGGNQPQHF.

V is TRBV28 and J is TRBJ2-3, with D possibly matching TRBD1 (6 bases). Trimming stripped 6 bases from V and 4 bases from J, with 11 bases between. The CDR3 is made up of 13 amino acids. Per germline, CDR1 MDHEN and CDR2 SYDVKM. CDR3 in amino acids: CASRLTGPDTQYF. CDR3 coding DNA: TGTGCCAGCAGACTTACAGGGCCAGATACGCAGTATTTT.

The V gene is TRBV20-1, the J gene TRBJ2-1; TRBD1 might be the D (5 bases). The CDR3 spans 12 residues. Germline V gene data show CDR1 as DFQATT and CDR2 as SNEGSKA (reference sequence). Deletions cut 6 bases from V and 2 bases from J, with 8 bases between. The CDR3 DNA sequence: TGCAGTGCCGACAGTCCCTACAATGAGCAGTTCTTC. As protein: CSADSPYNEQFF.

This clonotype came up a few times. V and J are TRBV7-9 and TRBJ2-5, with 7 bases aligning to TRBD1. CDR1 and CDR2 from the germline V gene are SEHNR and FQNEAQ (reference sequence). V gave up 5 bases and J gave up 3 bases; unmatched junction bases: 6. The CDR3 contains 14 residues. The CDR3 bases are TGTGCCAGCAGCCCTAAGGACAGGAAAGAGACCCAGTACTTC. Translating gives CASSPKDRKETQYF.

The V gene is TRBV12-3 or TRBV12-4, the J gene TRBJ1-2; possibly TRBD1 for D (5 bases). The CDR3 loop spans 15 amino acids. Trimming took off 6 bases at V and 3 bases at J, with 17 bases between the two ends. The CDR3 is CASRQRRGQDYGYTF. CDR3 coding DNA: TGTGCCAGCAGGCAGCGGAGGGGTCAGGACTATGGCTACACCTTC.

This sequence joins TRBV14 and TRBJ2-3; D is unclear. From germline, CDR1 is SGHDN and CDR2 FVKESK. Trimming shortened V by 2 bases and J by 2 bases, and 8 bases separated the two germline ends. The CDR3 is made up of 14 amino acids. The CDR3 nucleotides read TGTGCCAGCAGCCAACTGCAACTCACAGATACGCAGTATTTT. This encodes CASSQLQLTDTQYF.

This clonotype was observed a few times. The chain carries TRBV25-1 and TRBJ2-5, with D unclear. Germline CDR1 MGHDK, CDR2 SYGVNS. Trimming stripped 4 bases from V and 4 bases from J, with 16 bases between. CDR3 length equals 15 residues. The CDR3 is CASSVPYGPAETQYF. The CDR3 DNA is TGTGCCAGCAGTGTCCCCTACGGGCCGGCAGAGACCCAGTACTTC.

The chain combines TRBV7-9 with TRBJ2-5; unclear D gene. V gave up 4 bases and J gave up 4 bases, with 22 bases separating them. Germline V gives CDR1 SEHNR, CDR2 FQNEAQ (reference sequence). The CDR3 is made up of 17 amino acids. CDR3 sequence: CASSSGVSDQLGETQYF. CDR3 bases: TGTGCCAGCAGCTCTGGGGTTTCTGACCAACTGGGAGAGACCCAGTACTTC.

As to this clonotype: A read error may be the cause here, since a much bigger clone is one base away. J is TRBJ2-1 and V is TRBV20-1, with 10 bases matching TRBD2. The CDR3 has 14 amino acids. The germline V gene has CDR1 DFQATT and CDR2 SNEGSKA (reference sequence). V was clipped by 3 bases and J by 3 bases; unmatched bases: 2. CDR3 nucleotide sequence: TGCAGTGCTAGCGGACTAGCGGACTACAATGAGCAGTTCTTC. Translated, it gives CSASGLADYNEQFF.